These T cell receptor beta chains were read from a single sample in a study of shared clonotypes between healthy human individuals. This table comes from immunoSEQ multiplex PCR, and its TCRdb copy is limited to in-frame clones, with some not included. The repertoire includes over a million clones, more than 75% of them detected once, and roughly 0.55% sits in the top ten. Sequences were obtained from memory CD4+ T cells from PBMCs. These receptors all stem from a man aged 18-30 years in good health. Some clones in this sample may be carry-over from other donors' samples. Both conserved end residues are part of each CDR3. D genes are given only for firm matches. The size field is filled for only some rows; it gives once, few, many or a size class.

14	TRBD1	TRBV5-1	TRBJ1-1	.	CASSPDRSNTEAFF	TGCGCCAGCAGCCCGGACAGGTCGAACACTGAAGCTTTCTTT
14	TRBD1	TRBV13	TRBJ1-2	.	CASSWSGTGRGYTF	TGTGCCAGCAGCTGGTCGGGGACAGGGAGGGGCTACACCTTC
13	.	TRBV29-1	TRBJ2-5	once	CSVDLGFQETQYF	TGCAGCGTTGACTTGGGGTTCCAAGAGACCCAGTACTTC
13	.	TRBV4-2	TRBJ2-7	.	CASSLGRFSEQYF	TGTGCCAGCAGCCTAGGCCGGTTTTCCGAGCAGTACTTC
14	.	TRBV5-4	TRBJ1-2	.	CASSLAEGRGGYTF	TGTGCCAGCAGCTTGGCCGAGGGGAGAGGGGGCTACACCTTC
14	.	TRBV28	TRBJ1-2	.	CAIDSPPGGRGYTF	TGTGCCATCGACTCCCCGCCCGGGGGCAGGGGCTACACCTTC
13	.	TRBV5-1	TRBJ2-2	.	CASSSTEGGELFF	TGCGCCAGCAGTTCCACAGAGGGCGGGGAGCTGTTTTTT
15	.	TRBV5-1	TRBJ1-1	.	CASSRIGQPNTEAFF	TGCGCCAGCAGCCGAATCGGACAGCCGAACACTGAAGCTTTCTTT
13	.	TRBV7-3	TRBJ1-1	once	CASSSRLNTEAFF	TGTGCCAGCAGCTCTCGTTTGAACACTGAAGCTTTCTTT
17	.	TRBV28	TRBJ2-7	few	CASSPNPEGGLLFEQYF	TGTGCCAGCAGTCCCAACCCAGAGGGGGGCCTTCTCTTCGAGCAGTACTTC
14	.	TRBV9	TRBJ2-2	many	CASSSRSGTGELFF	TGTGCCAGCAGCTCCCGATCAGGCACCGGGGAGCTGTTTTTT
14	TRBD1	TRBV30	TRBJ2-1	.	CAWSVGGGNNEQFF	TGTGCCTGGAGTGTAGGGGGCGGAAACAATGAGCAGTTCTTC
13	TRBD1	TRBV29-1	TRBJ1-1	.	CSVVAGGDGEAFF	TGCAGCGTTGTGGCAGGGGGCGATGGGGAAGCTTTCTTT
16	TRBD1	TRBV14	TRBJ2-7	.	CASSQDLGQAAVEQYF	TGTGCCAGCAGCCAAGATTTAGGACAGGCCGCGGTCGAGCAGTACTTC
14	.	TRBV19	TRBJ1-5	.	CASSRGYSNQPQHF	TGTGCCAGTAGTAGGGGATATAGCAATCAGCCCCAGCATTTT
17	TRBD2	TRBV28	TRBJ2-7	.	CASSLGGTSGRADEQYF	TGTGCCAGCAGTTTAGGTGGGACTAGCGGGAGGGCTGACGAGCAGTACTTC
17	.	TRBV4-2	TRBJ2-1	.	CASSRTVGGTSYNEQFF	TGTGCCAGCAGCCGCACTGTGGGGGGGACATCCTACAATGAGCAGTTCTTC
16	TRBD2	TRBV4-2	TRBJ2-1	.	CASSQVGREVYNEQFF	TGTGCCAGCAGCCAAGTTGGGCGGGAGGTTTACAATGAGCAGTTCTTC
17	.	TRBV27	TRBJ2-1	.	CATTPGRYSSSYNEQFF	TGTGCCACCACCCCGGGCCGCTATTCGAGCTCCTACAATGAGCAGTTCTTC
12	.	TRBV28	TRBJ2-1	.	CASTPNYNEQFF	TGTGCCAGCACCCCCAATTACAATGAGCAGTTCTTC
13	.	TRBV6-5	TRBJ1-1	.	CASSYKALTEAFF	TGTGCCAGCAGTTACAAGGCACTCACTGAAGCTTTCTTT
13	.	TRBV30	TRBJ1-5	few	CAWSESGNQPQHF	TGTGCCTGGAGTGAGAGCGGCAATCAGCCCCAGCATTTT
16	TRBD1	TRBV5-1	TRBJ2-3	few	CASSPGGTGHTDTQYF	TGCGCCAGCAGCCCAGGGGGGACAGGGCACACAGATACGCAGTATTTT
14	.	TRBV6-5	TRBJ1-4	.	CASRGRSTNEKLFF	TGTGCCAGCAGGGGGCGGTCCACTAATGAAAAACTGTTTTTT
12	.	TRBV6-1	TRBJ1-2	.	CASSDRYRDQTF	TGTGCCAGCAGTGACCGCTACAGGGATCAGACCTTC
15	TRBD2	TRBV7-9	TRBJ2-5	.	CASSPGGGRVETQYF	TGTGCCAGCAGCCCGGGAGGGGGGCGAGTAGAGACCCAGTACTTC